This T cell receptor beta chain is from a study of CD8+CD57+ T cells in acquired aplastic anemia. Study-wide points: Comparison of patients with controls identified 25 to 35 shared CD8+ CDR3 sequences.

Template material for TCR beta VDJ and CDR3 profiling consisted of genomic DNA. TCRdb processed the reads anew with MiXCR; each CDR3 protein has one entry. This sample has under 350,000 distinct CDR3 sequences, with around 60% found just once. Of note for this clonotype: What it binds is unknown.

The clonotype originates from a human donor with severe aplastic anemia or a healthy control (not recorded which). The specimen was sorted CD4+, CD8+, or CD8+CD57+ T cells (not recorded which) from PBMCs.

The CDR3 loop reads CSARDGTDYNEQFF. The CDR3 DNA sequence: TGCAGTGCTAGAGATGGGACAGACTACAATGAGCAGTTCTTC. The chain has TRBV20-1 and TRBJ2-1; 7 bases agree with TRBD1. The CDR3 has 14 amino acids. Germline assignment: CDR1 DFQATT and CDR2 SNEGSKA (reference sequence). With V trimmed by 0 bases and J by 3 bases, 2 bases remained unmatched.